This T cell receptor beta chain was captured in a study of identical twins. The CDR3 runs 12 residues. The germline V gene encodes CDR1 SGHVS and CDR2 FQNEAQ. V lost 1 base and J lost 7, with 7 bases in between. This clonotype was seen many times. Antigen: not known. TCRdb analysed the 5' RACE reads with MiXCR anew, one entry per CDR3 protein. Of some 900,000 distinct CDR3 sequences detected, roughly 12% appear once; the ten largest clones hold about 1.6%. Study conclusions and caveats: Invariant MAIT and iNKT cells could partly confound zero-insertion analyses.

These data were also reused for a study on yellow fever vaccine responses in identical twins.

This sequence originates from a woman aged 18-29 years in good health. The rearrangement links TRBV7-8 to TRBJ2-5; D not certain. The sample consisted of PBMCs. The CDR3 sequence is CASSLVWVTQYF. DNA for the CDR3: TGTGCCAGCAGCTTAGTTTGGGTGACCCAGTACTTC.